This entry lists 17 T cell receptor beta chains sequenced from one sample in a study of cytomegalovirus exposure and HLA in healthy donors. 13 Jbeta primers and 60 Vbeta primers were used for the PCR. Assay: immunoSEQ multiplex PCR; the TCRdb copy retains only in-frame clones and omits some. The data contain approximately 130,000 clones, 65% to 85% of them singletons. Sequenced sample: PBMCs. These receptors were taken from a woman aged 40 to 49 in good health and CMV-seropositive.

The chain combines TRBV4-1 with TRBJ2-4, with TRBD2 identical over 7 bases. CDR3 length: 14 residues. V gave up 1 base and J gave up 6 bases; unmatched junction bases: 3. Germline values: CDR1 MGHRA, CDR2 YSYEKL. Here the CDR3 DNA reads TGCGCCAGCAGCCAAGTTGGGGAGGGAAACATTCAGTACTTC. The encoded protein is CASSQVGEGNIQYF.

This sequence joins TRBV9 and TRBJ2-3; unclear D gene. The CDR3 spans 14 residues. Germline lookup yields CDR1 SGDLS and CDR2 YYNGEE. V lost 3 bases and J lost 1, with 9 bases in between. The CDR3 nucleotides read TGTGCCAGCAGCGCGCGCCCTGGCACAGATACGCAGTATTTT. It translates to CASSARPGTDTQYF.

V gene TRBV4-3 combines with J gene TRBJ2-2, with no clear D. Per germline, CDR1 LGHNA and CDR2 YSLEER. V lost 0 bases and J lost 4, with 9 bases in between. CDR3 length equals 15 residues. The CDR3 protein is CASSQEPGPTGELFF. The CDR3 nucleotides read TGCGCCAGCAGCCAAGAACCAGGCCCCACCGGGGAGCTGTTTTTT.

V and J are TRBV5-8 and TRBJ1-4; a weak D match, TRBD1 (5 bases). Trimming took 2 bases from V and 2 from J, leaving 16 bases between them. Per germline, CDR1 SGHTS and CDR2 YDEGEE. This CDR3 has 17 residues. The CDR3 DNA reads TGTGCCAGCAGCTTTGACGGGACTAGGGCGACTAATGAAAAACTGTTTTTT. It yields the protein CASSFDGTRATNEKLFF.

The chain has TRBV11-2 and TRBJ2-7, with TRBD1 as a possible D gene (6 bases). The CDR3 is made up of 14 amino acids. The V end lost 1 base, the J end lost 2 bases, and 9 bases lay between the germline ends. Germline V CDR1 and CDR2: SGHAT, FQNNGV. The CDR3 DNA follows: TGTGCCAGCAGCTTAGGGGGGCGGACCTACGAGCAGTACTTC. It encodes CASSLGGRTYEQYF. Full variable domain (rest looked up from reference TRBV11-2 and TRBJ2-7): EAGVAQSPRYKIIEKRQSVAFWCNPISGHATLYWYQQILGQGPKLLIQFQNNGVVDDSQLPKDRFSAERLKGVDSTLKIQPAKLEDSAVYLCASSLGGRTYEQYFGPGTRLTVT.

The V call is TRBV7-9, the J call TRBJ2-1; 7 bases map to TRBD1. Germline V gene sequence: CDR1 SEHNR, CDR2 FQNEAQ (reference sequence). V was clipped by 5 bases and J by 7 bases; unmatched bases: 8. The CDR3 consists of 14 residues. In nucleotides, the CDR3 is TGTGCCAGCAGCATAAGACAGGGAGTAAATGAGCAGTTCTTC. Its translation is CASSIRQGVNEQFF.

The chain employs TRBV5-4 and TRBJ1-4, with 8 bases aligning to TRBD1. Germline trimming cut 1 base from V and 7 bases from J; bases unmatched to any gene: 6. The CDR3 sequence is 15 residues long. Germline CDR1 SGHNT, CDR2 YYREEE (reference sequence). CDR3: CASSLTRGLSEKLFF. CDR3 DNA sequence: TGTGCCAGCAGCTTGACCAGGGGGCTTAGTGAAAAACTGTTTTTT. Variable domain in full (rest from reference TRBV5-4 and TRBJ1-4): ETGVTQSPTHLIKTRGQQVTLRCSSQSGHNTVSWYQQALGQGPQFIFQYYREEENGRGNFPPRFSGLQFPNYSSELNVNALELDDSALYLCASSLTRGLSEKLFFGSGTQLSVL.

This clone was seen a single time. The chain couples TRBV7-6 to TRBJ1-1; D possibly corresponds to TRBD1 (6 bases). Per the germline V gene, CDR1 is SGHVS and CDR2 is FNYEAQ. Between the trimmed V and J ends, which lost 2 bases and 0 bases, there was a span of 16 bases. The CDR3 has 17 residues. The CDR3 coding sequence is TGTGCCAGCAGCTTATTGGTGTCGGGACAAATGAACACTGAAGCTTTCTTT. This gives the protein CASSLLVSGQMNTEAFF.

This chain uses TRBV11-1 with TRBJ1-1; D is uncertain. Germline values: CDR1 SGHAT, CDR2 FQDESV (reference sequence). V lost 7 bases and J 7 bases, leaving 25 bases between the germline ends. The CDR3 runs to 16 residues. CDR3 amino acids: CASTGSNYQMRIEAFF. In nucleotides, the CDR3 is TGTGCCAGCACCGGGTCCAACTATCAAATGCGAATTGAAGCTTTCTTT.

The chain carries TRBV4-3 and TRBJ2-6; D gene ambiguous. Germline lookup yields CDR1 LGHNA and CDR2 YSLEER. CDR3 size: 15 residues. V lost 1 base and J lost 3, with 7 bases in between. In DNA, the CDR3 is TGCGCCAGCAGCCAAGGTCGGAGTGGGGCCAACGTCCTGACTTTC. Its protein is CASSQGRSGANVLTF.

The chain combines TRBV5-1 with TRBJ1-2; the D gene is possibly TRBD1 (6 bases). Germline V CDR1 and CDR2: SGHRS, YFSETQ. The CDR3 has 15 amino acids. V was trimmed by 0 bases and J by 8 bases, leaving 17 bases between them. Here the CDR3 reads CASSLADGGAGGYTF. The CDR3 DNA reads TGCGCCAGCAGCTTGGCCGATGGGGGGGCTGGCGGCTACACCTTC.

This chain links TRBV5-6 with TRBJ2-1, with TRBD1 as a possible D gene (6 bases). Germline V gene data show CDR1 as SGHDT and CDR2 as YYEEEE. CDR3 size: 15 residues. Trimming left V 6 bases short and J 4 bases short, with 17 bases between. The CDR3, as DNA: TGTGCCAGCACTGGAACAGGGCAATCTTACAATGAGCAGTTCTTC. Translation gives CASTGTGQSYNEQFF.

V is TRBV7-2 and J is TRBJ2-3; perhaps TRBD1 as D (6 bases). Trimming shortened V by 5 bases and J by 2 bases, and 11 bases separated the two germline ends. The CDR3 is made up of 14 amino acids. CDR1 and CDR2 (germline): SGHTA, FQGNSA. This chain's CDR3 is CASSPAGVTDTQYF. CDR3 coding DNA: TGTGCCAGCAGCCCGGCAGGGGTCACAGATACGCAGTATTTT.

The J gene is TRBJ2-5, the V gene TRBV7-2; 9 bases line up with TRBD2. CDR3 length: 14 residues. CDR1 and CDR2 (germline): SGHTA, FQGNSA. V trimming: 3 bases; J trimming: 2 bases; junction bases outside the gene matches: 1. CDR3 sequence reads: CASSLGLAQETQYF. Here the CDR3 DNA reads TGTGCCAGCAGCTTGGGACTAGCTCAAGAGACCCAGTACTTC.

Comments on this clone: One junction end disagrees with the germline gene, perhaps due to a read error. The J gene is TRBJ1-1, the V gene TRBV5-4; D is perhaps TRBD1 (5 bases). The CDR3 consists of 12 residues. From germline, CDR1 is SGHNT and CDR2 YYREEE (reference sequence). The CDR3: CASSFWGTEAFF. The CDR3 DNA follows: TGTGCCAGCAGCTTTTGGGGCACTGAAGCCTTCTTT.

J is TRBJ1-2 and V is TRBV19; a weak D match, TRBD1 (6 bases). Looked up from germline, CDR1 is LNHDA and CDR2 is SQIVND (reference sequence). Trimming removed 4 bases at V and 8 bases at J, with 11 bases between. The CDR3 extends over 12 amino acids. The CDR3 sequence: CASSTGQRGYTF. For the CDR3, the DNA is TGTGCCAGTAGTACAGGACAGCGGGGCTACACCTTC. The variable domain in full, completed from reference TRBV19 and TRBJ1-2, reads DGGITQSPKYLFRKEGQNVTLSCEQNLNHDAMYWYRQDPGQGLRLIYYSQIVNDFQKGDIAEGYSVSREKKESFPLTVTSAQKNPTAFYLCASSTGQRGYTFGSGTRLTVV.

This clone was seen a single time. The chain joins TRBV30 to TRBJ2-1; no reliable D call. This CDR3 is built from 13 residues. Deletions cut 2 bases from V and 2 bases from J, with 7 bases between. Germline V gives CDR1 GTSNPN, CDR2 SVGIG (reference sequence). The CDR3 region is CAWSPLPYNEQFF. The DNA for the CDR3 is TGTGCCTGGAGTCCCCTACCCTACAATGAGCAGTTCTTC.